The 22 T cell receptor beta chains given below trace back to one sample, sequenced in a study of monozygotic twins with inflammatory bowel disease. TCRdb re-called the 5' RACE reads and shows each CDR3 protein once, DNA omitted. Seen in this sample are fewer than 450,000 distinct CDR3 sequences; the ten most common clones hold around 2.6%. The sequenced sample was blood. The receptor set was obtained from a human donor with ulcerative colitis or Crohn's disease, or a healthy co-twin of an affected twin (not recorded which).

The rearrangement uses TRBV20-1 and TRBJ1-4; absent DNA, TCRdb's TRBD1 call cannot be checked. The CDR3 is made up of 18 amino acids. Per germline, CDR1 DFQATT and CDR2 SNEGSKA (reference sequence). Here the CDR3 reads CSAYPRIGRLEGREKLFF.

The CDR3 region is CASSYPRETQYF. V and J are TRBV6-5 and TRBJ2-5. Germline values: CDR1 MNHEY, CDR2 SVGAGI. CDR3 length: 12 amino acids.

The CDR3 spells CASRGQGYGYTF. This chain uses TRBV5-4 with TRBJ1-2; absent DNA, TCRdb's TRBD1 call cannot be checked. The CDR3 length is 12 residues. Germline CDR1 SGHNT, CDR2 YYREEE (reference sequence).

The chain has TRBV5-6 and TRBJ2-2. CDR1 is SGHDT and CDR2 is YYEEEE in the germline V gene. There are 15 residues in the CDR3. The CDR3 loop reads CASSLGSANTGELFF.

The CDR3: CSVAWQWGTGELFF. J is TRBJ2-2 and V is TRBV29-1. CDR1 is SQVTM and CDR2 is ANQGSEA in the germline V gene. The CDR3 is 14 residues long.

The V and J genes are TRBV3-1 and TRBJ2-4; the D call of TRBD1 rests on TCRdb alone, since no DNA is present to check it. Germline CDR1 is LGHDT and CDR2 is YNNKEL (reference sequence). The CDR3 contains 17 residues. The CDR3 sequence is CASSQGRVRGAKNIQYF.

The rearrangement links TRBV10-3 to TRBJ1-5. This CDR3 region has 14 residues. The germline V gene encodes CDR1 ENHRY and CDR2 SYGVKD. CDR3 sequence reads: CAISPNTDNQPQHF.

The J gene is TRBJ2-2, the V gene TRBV7-9; the TRBD1 assignment by TCRdb is unverifiable without DNA. There are 15 residues in the CDR3. Germline V gives CDR1 SEHNR, CDR2 FQNEAQ (reference sequence). The CDR3 loop is CASSHSGGSAGELFF.

The rearrangement uses TRBV20-1 and TRBJ2-7; no DNA is available, so the TRBD1 call from TCRdb remains unchecked. CDR1 is DFQATT and CDR2 is SNEGSKA in the germline V gene (reference sequence). The length of the CDR3 is 14 residues. The chain's CDR3 is CSARGRGVSYEQYF.

The chain is built from TRBV12-3 or TRBV12-4 and TRBJ2-7; TCRdb's assignment of TRBD2 cannot be checked, as there is no DNA. There are 14 residues in the CDR3. The CDR3 sequence is CASSSGTQSYEQYF.

The V call is TRBV15, the J call TRBJ2-3; TCRdb lists TRBD1, though no DNA is available to test this call. CDR3 length: 17 residues. Per germline, CDR1 LNHNV and CDR2 YYDKDF (reference sequence). The CDR3 spells CATSRGTGEVLLDTQYF.

The chain couples TRBV3-1 to TRBJ2-5; TCRdb picks TRBD2, but there is no DNA to check that call. The CDR3 totals 18 residues. From germline, CDR1 is LGHDT and CDR2 YNNKEL (reference sequence). This CDR3 reads CASSQDGRSGGHQETQYF.

The chain recombines TRBV20-1 with TRBJ2-1. The CDR3 spans 14 residues. Looked up from germline, CDR1 is DFQATT and CDR2 is SNEGSKA (reference sequence). CDR3 in amino acids: CSAKSPLASGEQFF.

The chain is built from TRBV11-2 and TRBJ2-1; TCRdb lists TRBD1, though no DNA is available to test this call. The germline gives CDR1 SGHAT, CDR2 FQNNGV. The CDR3 runs 15 residues. CDR3 sequence reads: CASSSGQGAFDEQFF.

The chain carries TRBV5-1 and TRBJ2-7. The CDR3 spans 14 residues. Germline CDR1 and CDR2: SGHRS and YFSETQ. The CDR3 sequence is CASMMTGSSYEQYF.

The chain employs TRBV20-1 and TRBJ1-5. Germline assignment: CDR1 DFQATT and CDR2 SNEGSKA (reference sequence). The CDR3 totals 15 residues. The chain's CDR3 is CSAPRGTHSNQPQHF.

The V call is TRBV7-8, the J call TRBJ2-1; TCRdb picks TRBD1, but there is no DNA to check that call. This CDR3 has 16 amino acids. Germline assignment: CDR1 SGHVS and CDR2 FQNEAQ. CDR3 sequence: CASSFHPGSSYNEQFF. The full variable domain, completed using reference TRBV7-8 and TRBJ2-1, is GAGVSQSPRYKVAKRGQDVALRCDPISGHVSLFWYQQALGQGPEFLTYFQNEAQLDKSGLPSDRFFAERPEGSVSTLKIQRTQQEDSAVYLCASSFHPGSSYNEQFFGPGTRLTVL.

The rearrangement uses TRBV6-5 and TRBJ2-1; TCRdb's D gene call, TRBD2, goes unchecked for lack of DNA. Germline V lookup: CDR1 MNHEY, CDR2 SVGAGI. This CDR3 comprises 16 residues. CDR3 protein: CASSYSQRGGDNEQFF.

The gene calls are TRBV15 and TRBJ2-5; the TRBD1 assignment by TCRdb is unverifiable without DNA. The CDR3 runs to 15 residues. Germline CDR1 is LNHNV and CDR2 is YYDKDF (reference sequence). Here the CDR3 reads CATSRKDRGRETQYF.

The rearrangement joins TRBV4-3 to TRBJ2-7. Per the germline V gene, CDR1 is LGHNA and CDR2 is YSLEER. The CDR3 consists of 15 residues. Here the CDR3 reads CASSQDVATDYEQYF.

The chain is built from TRBV5-4 and TRBJ1-2; TCRdb reports TRBD1, a call that lacks DNA to check it against. The length of the CDR3 is 14 residues. Germline V lookup: CDR1 SGHNT, CDR2 YYREEE (reference sequence). The CDR3 sequence is CASSSPDRVLGYTF.

The J gene is TRBJ2-5, the V gene TRBV12-3 or TRBV12-4. The CDR3 sequence is 14 residues long. The CDR3 protein is CASSSNSYQETQYF.